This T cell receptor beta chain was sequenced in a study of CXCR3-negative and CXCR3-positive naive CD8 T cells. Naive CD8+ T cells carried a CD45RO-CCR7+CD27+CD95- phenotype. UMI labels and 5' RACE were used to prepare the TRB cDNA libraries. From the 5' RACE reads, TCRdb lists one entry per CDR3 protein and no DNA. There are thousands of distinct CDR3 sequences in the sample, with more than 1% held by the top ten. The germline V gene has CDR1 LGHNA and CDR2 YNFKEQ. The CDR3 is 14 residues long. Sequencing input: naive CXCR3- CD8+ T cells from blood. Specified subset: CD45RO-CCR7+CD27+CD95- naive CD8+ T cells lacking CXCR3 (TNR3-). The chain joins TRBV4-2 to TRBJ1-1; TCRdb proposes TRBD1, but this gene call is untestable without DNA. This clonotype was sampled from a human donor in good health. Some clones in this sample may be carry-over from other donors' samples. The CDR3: CASSQLDSNTEAFF.